The 32 T cell receptor beta chains below come from one sample, sequenced in a study of blood T cell repertoires in COVID-19. TCRdb keeps only in-frame clones here, not all; method: immunoSEQ multiplex PCR. The sample has some 340,000 clones, 90% seen once. The sequenced material came from PBMCs or T cells enriched from blood (not recorded which). The origin of the receptors is a woman in her 30s who had been exposed to COVID-19.

This sequence joins TRBV12-1 and TRBJ1-3; the tabulated D call, TRBD1, remains unverified against the DNA. TRBV12-1 is tagged as a pseudogene. The length of the CDR3 is 11 residues. The CDR3 sequence: CASSQGNTIYF. The DNA for the CDR3 is TGTGCCAGCAGCCAAGGAAACACCATATATTTT.

This chain connects TRBV6-6 to TRBJ1-1; 11 nucleotides align to TRBD1. The ends lost 5 bases at V and 0 bases at J; junction bases unmatched: 11. Germline V gene lookup returns CDR1 MNHNY and CDR2 SVGAGI (reference sequence). The CDR3 is made up of 18 amino acids. CDR3 region: CASSPRRTGGRMNTEAFF. CDR3 in DNA: TGTGCCAGCAGTCCACGAAGGACAGGGGGCCGAATGAACACTGAAGCTTTCTTT.

The CDR3 loop is CASSRSTGRVVETQYF. In nucleotides, the CDR3 is TGTGCCAGCAGCCGATCAACAGGACGGGTGGTGGAGACCCAGTACTTC. The chain is built from TRBV3-1 (or the pseudogene TRBV3-2) and TRBJ2-5; maybe TRBD1 (5 bases). The germline gives CDR1 LGHDT, CDR2 YNNKEL (reference sequence). Trimming stripped 4 bases from V and 5 bases from J, with 20 bases between. The CDR3 runs to 16 residues.

This sequence joins TRBV6-5 and TRBJ1-5, with TRBD1 as a possible D gene (5 bases). Germline V gene data show CDR1 as MNHEY and CDR2 as SVGAGI. The CDR3 length is 13 residues. Trimming stripped 8 bases from V and 6 bases from J, with 14 bases between. DNA for the CDR3: TGTGCCAGCGACCCAGGGAGGGGTCAGCCCCAGCATTTT. Protein sequence: CASDPGRGQPQHF.

The rearrangement joins TRBV18 to TRBJ2-7; TRBD1 might be the D (5 bases). The V end lost 1 base, the J end lost 2 bases, and 9 bases lay between the germline ends. The germline CDR1 and CDR2 sequences are KGHSH and LQKENI. The CDR3 is 14 residues long. CDR3 DNA sequence: TGTGCCAGCTCACCACTACAGGCACCCTACGAGCAGTACTTC. Translated, it gives CASSPLQAPYEQYF.

This sequence joins TRBV12-3 or TRBV12-4 and TRBJ2-7; TRBD1 might be the D (5 bases). Trimming stripped 6 bases from V and 2 bases from J, with 11 bases between. The CDR3 is made up of 13 amino acids. CDR3 region: CASRTASAYEQYF. The CDR3 nucleotides read TGTGCCAGCAGGACAGCGTCAGCCTACGAGCAGTACTTC.

The chain carries TRBV2 and TRBJ1-2; no firm D call. The CDR3 covers 13 residues. Trimming removed 3 bases from V and 4 bases from J, with 9 bases in between. CDR1 is SNHLY and CDR2 is FYNNEI in the germline V gene. In DNA form, the CDR3 reads TGTGCCAGCAGTGAGTCGTCGGGCTATGGCTACACCTTC. It specifies CASSESSGYGYTF. The full variable domain, rest sourced from reference TRBV2 and TRBJ1-2, is EPEVTQTPSHQVTQMGQEVILRCVPISNHLYFYWYRQILGQKVEFLVSFYNNEISEKSEIFDDQFSVERPDGSNFTLKIRSTKLEDSAMYFCASSESSGYGYTFGSGTRLTVV.

The chain combines TRBV10-3 with TRBJ1-6; 7 bases are a match to TRBD1. In germline, CDR1 is ENHRY, CDR2 SYGVKD. CDR3 length: 16 amino acids. The V gene end was trimmed by 4 bases and the J gene end by 6 bases; junction bases not matched to a gene: 9. The CDR3 DNA sequence: TGTGCCATCAGTGCAACGACAGGGAACTCTAATTCACCCCTCCACTTT. This codes for CAISATTGNSNSPLHF.

The sample holds one count of this clone. The chain has TRBV28 and TRBJ1-5; D gene uncertain. The CDR3 spans 15 residues. Per germline, CDR1 MDHEN and CDR2 SYDVKM. V dropped 4 bases and J dropped 1 base, with 11 bases sitting between them. For the CDR3, the DNA is TGTGCCAGCAGTTCCCCGGGTAGCAGCAATCAGCCCCAGCATTTT. Its translation: CASSSPGSSNQPQHF.

The V and J genes are TRBV19 and TRBJ1-1; D may be TRBD1 (5 bases). The V gene's germline CDR1 is LNHDA and CDR2 SQIVND (reference sequence). V was trimmed by 6 bases and J by 1 base, leaving 12 bases between them. This CDR3 comprises 14 residues. The CDR3 sequence: CASRQGNPNTEAFF. The DNA for the CDR3 is TGTGCCAGTAGGCAGGGAAATCCGAACACTGAAGCTTTCTTT.

This chain uses TRBV27 with TRBJ1-5; TRBD1 is a possible D gene (6 bases). The V end was cut by 5 bases, the J end by 9 bases, with 17 bases between. CDR1 MNHEY and CDR2 SMNVEV come from the germline V gene (reference sequence). The CDR3 covers 14 residues. The CDR3 reads CASSPTSGGPPQHF. The CDR3 DNA reads as TGTGCCAGCAGTCCAACTTCGGGGGGCCCGCCCCAGCATTTT.

The genes are TRBV9 and TRBJ2-3, with TRBD2 identical over 14 bases. The CDR3 is 18 residues long. With V trimmed by 4 bases and J by 0 bases, 7 bases remained unmatched. Germline V gene sequence: CDR1 SGDLS, CDR2 YYNGEE. The CDR3 is CASSTGLAGAASTDTQYF. CDR3 bases: TGTGCCAGCAGCACGGGACTAGCGGGGGCTGCTAGCACAGATACGCAGTATTTT.

The V call is TRBV15, the J call TRBJ1-2; 10 positions match TRBD1. Per the germline V gene, CDR1 is LNHNV and CDR2 is YYDKDF (reference sequence). The CDR3 totals 15 residues. The V gene end was trimmed by 1 base and the J gene end by 2 bases; junction bases not matched to a gene: 1. The CDR3 coding sequence is TGTGCCACCAGCAGAGTGGGACAGGGGAACTATGGCTACACCTTC. Its protein is CATSRVGQGNYGYTF.

The CDR3 DNA is TGTGCCAGCTCATATAGCGGGGGGGAGTACGAGCAGTACTTC. It yields the protein CASSYSGGEYEQYF. The chain joins TRBV18 to TRBJ2-7; 11 bases align to TRBD2. Germline lookup yields CDR1 KGHSH and CDR2 LQKENI. V shed 5 bases, J shed 4 bases, and the junction held 4 bases outside the gene matches. The CDR3 runs to 14 residues.

The CDR3 region is CASSLQVNYGYTF. The DNA of the CDR3 is TGTGCCAGCAGCTTACAAGTTAACTATGGCTACACCTTC. The chain has TRBV5-4 and TRBJ1-2, with D unclear. The CDR3 consists of 13 residues. Germline lookup yields CDR1 SGHNT and CDR2 YYREEE (reference sequence). V lost 2 bases, J lost 1 base, and 6 bases lay in between.

V is TRBV5-1 and J is TRBJ1-4, with 7 bases lining up with TRBD1. This CDR3 region has 16 residues. After removal of 4 bases from V and 4 bases from J, the junction contained 10 bases not matched to a gene. Per germline, CDR1 SGHRS and CDR2 YFSETQ. CDR3 nucleotides: TGCGCCAGCAGCGGGTCAAGACAGGGACTTAATGAAAAACTGTTTTTT. It encodes CASSGSRQGLNEKLFF. The whole variable domain, filled in from reference TRBV5-1 and TRBJ1-4, reads KAGVTQTPRYLIKTRGQQVTLSCSPISGHRSVSWYQQTPGQGLQFLFEYFSETQRNKGNFPGRFSGRQFSNSRSEMNVSTLELGDSALYLCASSGSRQGLNEKLFFGSGTQLSVL.

The CDR3 region has the DNA TGTGCCACCAGCAGAGACGGGGATCAGCCCCAGCATTTT. This encodes CATSRDGDQPQHF. The chain combines TRBV15 with TRBJ1-5; D ambiguous. Germline-derived CDR1 and CDR2 are LNHNV and YYDKDF (reference sequence). The CDR3 is 13 residues long. With 0 bases removed from V and 5 bases from J, the gap between germline ends came to 5 bases.

Comment on this clone: This specimen includes other DNA sequences encoding the same CDR3. The V call is TRBV6-2 or TRBV6-3, the J call TRBJ1-1, with D uncertain. The germline V and J ends were trimmed by 2 bases and 3 bases, with 7 bases remaining between them. Germline assignment: CDR1 MNHEY and CDR2 SVGEGT. The CDR3 is 13 amino acids. CDR3 amino acids: CASSYRRDTEAFF. The CDR3 nucleotides are TGTGCCAGCAGTTACAGGAGAGACACTGAAGCTTTCTTT.

CDR3 bases: TGTGCCAGCAGCGTTGGACAGGGAGACTATGGCTACACCTTC. Its translation is CASSVGQGDYGYTF. The chain has TRBV7-6 and TRBJ1-2, with 8 bases matching TRBD1. This CDR3 comprises 14 residues. Germline V CDR1 and CDR2: SGHVS, FNYEAQ. V shed 5 bases, J shed 3 bases, and the junction held 5 bases outside the gene matches.

In its sample, this clone was seen a few times. Other DNA variants within this sample encode the same CDR3. The chain is built from TRBV4-3 and TRBJ2-7; the D gene is possibly TRBD2 (6 bases). The CDR3 covers 15 residues. Germline-derived CDR1 and CDR2 are LGHNA and YSLEER. The germline V and J ends were trimmed by 0 bases and 0 bases, with 9 bases remaining between them. Here the CDR3 DNA reads TGCGCCAGCAGCCAAGATGGGGGGACCTCCTACGAGCAGTACTTC. Its translation is CASSQDGGTSYEQYF.

The V call is TRBV12-5, the J call TRBJ1-5; weak D call: TRBD1 (6 bases). The length of the CDR3 is 16 residues. Germline V gene sequence: CDR1 LGHNT, CDR2 FRNRAP. V was shortened by 2 bases and J by 6 bases, with 17 bases between the two germline ends. CDR3 protein: CASGLIQGQFGQPQHF. The CDR3 nucleotides read TGTGCTAGTGGTTTGATTCAAGGACAGTTCGGTCAGCCCCAGCATTTT. Complete variable domain (other parts from reference TRBV12-5 and TRBJ1-5): DARVTQTPRHKVTEMGQEVTMRCQPILGHNTVFWYRQTMMQGLELLAYFRNRAPLDDSGMPKDRFSAEMPDATLATLKIQPSEPRDSAVYFCASGLIQGQFGQPQHFGDGTRLSIL.

The chain has TRBV20-1 and TRBJ1-2, with TRBD1 matching over 10 bases. CDR1 is DFQATT, CDR2 SNEGSKA, per germline (reference sequence). After removal of 3 bases from V and 6 bases from J, the junction contained 4 bases not matched to a gene. This CDR3 spans 13 amino acids. The CDR3 protein is CSASLTGGNGYTF. The CDR3 coding sequence is TGCAGTGCTAGTCTGACAGGGGGCAATGGCTACACCTTC.

The V gene is TRBV18, the J gene TRBJ2-1, with 10 positions matching TRBD2. From germline, CDR1 is KGHSH and CDR2 LQKENI. CDR3 length: 15 amino acids. Unmatched junction bases numbered 4, after V lost 3 bases and J lost 5 bases. The CDR3 region has the DNA TGTGCCAGCTCACCGAGACTAGCGGGCCACAATGAGCAGTTCTTC. It encodes CASSPRLAGHNEQFF. Using reference TRBV18 and TRBJ2-1 for the parts outside the CDR3, the full variable domain is NAGVMQNPRHLVRRRGQEARLRCSPMKGHSHVYWYRQLPEEGLKFMVYLQKENIIDESGMPKERFSAEFPKEGPSILRIQQVVRGDSAAYFCASSPRLAGHNEQFFGPGTRLTVL.

J is TRBJ2-7 and V is TRBV12-3 or TRBV12-4, with unresolved D. Between the trimmed V and J ends, which lost 6 bases and 2 bases, there was a span of 8 bases. This CDR3 spans 12 amino acids. The CDR3 sequence: CASSTNTYEQYF. CDR3 coding DNA: TGTGCCAGCAGCACAAACACCTACGAGCAGTACTTC.

V and J are TRBV5-5 and TRBJ1-2; D is uncertain. V was cut by 1 base and J by 1 base, with 14 bases left in between. From germline, CDR1 is SGHKS and CDR2 YYEKEE (reference sequence). The CDR3 totals 16 residues. CDR3 protein: CASSLNPVGLNYGYTF. Here the CDR3 DNA reads TGTGCCAGCAGCTTGAACCCAGTGGGCCTTAACTATGGCTACACCTTC.

V usage is TRBV3-1 (or the pseudogene TRBV3-2) and J usage is TRBJ2-1; 7 bases match TRBD2. This CDR3 contains 15 residues. The junction had 4 bases not matched to a gene; V was cut back by 4 bases and J by 1 base. The germline V gene has CDR1 LGHDT and CDR2 YNNKEL (reference sequence). The CDR3 loop is CASSPSGDSYNEQFF. The CDR3 DNA reads TGTGCCAGCAGCCCTAGCGGCGATTCCTACAATGAGCAGTTCTTC.

The rearrangement uses TRBV3-1 (or the pseudogene TRBV3-2) and TRBJ1-1; 7 bases align to TRBD1. After removal of 0 bases from V and 3 bases from J, the junction contained 1 base not matched to a gene. This CDR3 has 14 residues. Per germline, CDR1 LGHDT and CDR2 YNNKEL (reference sequence). The CDR3 bases are TGTGCCAGCAGCCAAGATCAGGGGGACACTGAAGCTTTCTTT. This translates into CASSQDQGDTEAFF.

This clone was seen just once. This chain uses TRBV7-9 with TRBJ2-5; the match to TRBD1 covers 7 bases. Germline V CDR1 and CDR2: SEHNR, FQNEAQ (reference sequence). The CDR3 extends over 14 amino acids. V lost 8 bases and J lost 7; bases outside the gene matches: 13. Here the CDR3 reads CASLAGQGVRTQYF. The CDR3 bases are TGTGCCAGCCTTGCGGGTCAGGGGGTACGGACCCAGTACTTC. Together with reference TRBV7-9 and TRBJ2-5, the CDR3 gives the full variable domain: DTGVSQNPRHKITKRGQNVTFRCDPISEHNRLYWYRQTLGQGPEFLTYFQNEAQLEKSRLLSDRFSAERPKGSFSTLEIQRTEQGDSAMYLCASLAGQGVRTQYFGPGTRLLVL.

This clone was seen just once. The chain links TRBV5-1 to TRBJ1-4; D remains ambiguous. The ends were cut back, 0 bases at V and 0 bases at J, with 3 bases in the middle. From germline, CDR1 is SGHRS and CDR2 YFSETQ. This CDR3 contains 14 residues. In nucleotides, the CDR3 is TGCGCCAGCAGCTTGGATACAACTAATGAAAAACTGTTTTTT. As protein: CASSLDTTNEKLFF.

The chain is built from TRBV18 and TRBJ2-1; 9 nucleotides line up with TRBD1. This CDR3 region has 16 residues. J was trimmed by 2 bases and V by 3 bases; bases with no gene match: 5. Germline CDR1 is KGHSH and CDR2 is LQKENI. The CDR3 sequence is CASSPDRGRAYNEQFF. In DNA, the CDR3 is TGTGCCAGCTCACCCGACAGGGGGAGGGCCTACAATGAGCAGTTCTTC.

This clone appeared once. The chain joins TRBV4-1 to TRBJ2-7, with TRBD1 as a possible D gene (5 bases). Germline CDR1 is MGHRA and CDR2 is YSYEKL. With 4 bases removed from V and 6 bases from J, the gap between germline ends came to 13 bases. This CDR3 comprises 13 residues. The CDR3 DNA reads as TGCGCCAGCAGCCGGACACCCGTCGCCGAGCAGTACTTC. Translated, it gives CASSRTPVAEQYF.

The rearrangement uses TRBV13 and TRBJ1-1; 7 nucleotides align to TRBD1. This CDR3 is 14 amino acids long. Germline V CDR1 and CDR2: PRHDT, FYEKMQ (reference sequence). J gave up 5 bases and V 3 bases, and 6 bases lay outside the gene matches. The CDR3 reads CASSLQTGRTEAFF. In DNA, the CDR3 is TGTGCCAGCAGCTTGCAGACAGGGCGAACTGAAGCTTTCTTT. Full variable domain (rest looked up from reference TRBV13 and TRBJ1-1): AAGVIQSPRHLIKEKRETATLKCYPIPRHDTVYWYQQGPGQDPQFLISFYEKMQSDKGSIPDRFSAQQFSDYHSELNMSSLELGDSALYFCASSLQTGRTEAFFGQGTRLTVV.